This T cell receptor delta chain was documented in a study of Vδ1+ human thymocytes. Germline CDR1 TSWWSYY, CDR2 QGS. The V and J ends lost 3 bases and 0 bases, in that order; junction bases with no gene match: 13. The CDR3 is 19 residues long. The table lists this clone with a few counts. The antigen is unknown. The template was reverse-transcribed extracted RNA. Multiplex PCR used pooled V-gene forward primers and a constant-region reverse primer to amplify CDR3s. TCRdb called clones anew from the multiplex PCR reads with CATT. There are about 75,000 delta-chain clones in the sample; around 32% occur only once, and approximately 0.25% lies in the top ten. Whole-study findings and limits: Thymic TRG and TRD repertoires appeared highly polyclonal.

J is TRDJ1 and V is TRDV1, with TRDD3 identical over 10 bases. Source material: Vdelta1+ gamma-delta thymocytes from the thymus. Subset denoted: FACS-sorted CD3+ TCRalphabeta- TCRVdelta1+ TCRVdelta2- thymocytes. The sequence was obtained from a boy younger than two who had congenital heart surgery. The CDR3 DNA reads TGTGCTCTTGGGGATACAACTGGGGGATCGAAGGGGTACACCGATAAACTCATCTTT. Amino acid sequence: CALGDTTGGSKGYTDKLIF.